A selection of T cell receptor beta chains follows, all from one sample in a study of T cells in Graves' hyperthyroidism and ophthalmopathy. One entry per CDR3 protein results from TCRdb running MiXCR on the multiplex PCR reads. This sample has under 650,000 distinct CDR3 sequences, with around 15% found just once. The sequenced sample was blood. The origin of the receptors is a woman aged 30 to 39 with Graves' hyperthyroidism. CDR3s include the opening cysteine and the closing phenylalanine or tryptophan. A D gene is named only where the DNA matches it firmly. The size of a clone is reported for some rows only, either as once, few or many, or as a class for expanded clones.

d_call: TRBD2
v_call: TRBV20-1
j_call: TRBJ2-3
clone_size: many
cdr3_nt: TGCAGTGCTAGAGATCTCAGGCGGGAGATAGATACGCAGTATTTT
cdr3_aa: CSARDLRREIDTQYF

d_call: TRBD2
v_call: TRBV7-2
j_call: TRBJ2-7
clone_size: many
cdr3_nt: TGTGCCAGCAGAAAGCGGGAGGGCCCATACGAGCAGTACTTC
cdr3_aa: CASRKREGPYEQYF

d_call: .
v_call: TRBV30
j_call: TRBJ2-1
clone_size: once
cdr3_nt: TGTGCCTGGTACCGTTATAGCCGCACTGAGCAGTTCTTC
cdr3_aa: CAWYRYSRTEQFF

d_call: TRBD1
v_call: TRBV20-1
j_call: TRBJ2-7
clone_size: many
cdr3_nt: TGCAGTGCTACAAGGGACAGGGTCCTCTACGAGCAGTACTTC
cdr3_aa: CSATRDRVLYEQYF

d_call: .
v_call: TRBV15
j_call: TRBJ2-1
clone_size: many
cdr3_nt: TGTGCCACCAGCAGAGATTGGGGCTTTAACAATGAGCAGTTCTTC
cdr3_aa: CATSRDWGFNNEQFF

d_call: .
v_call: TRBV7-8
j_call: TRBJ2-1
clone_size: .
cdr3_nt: TGTGCCAGCGCCGGCGGTGAGCAGTTCTTC
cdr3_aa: CASAGGEQFF

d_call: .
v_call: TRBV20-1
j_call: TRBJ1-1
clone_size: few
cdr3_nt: TGCAGTGCTAGTCAGGACAGCCTCACTGAAGCTTTCTTT
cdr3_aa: CSASQDSLTEAFF

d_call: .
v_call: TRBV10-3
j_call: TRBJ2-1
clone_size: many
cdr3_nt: TGTGCCATGAACCGGGACATAGGGACGGATGAGCAGTTCTTC
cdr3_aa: CAMNRDIGTDEQFF

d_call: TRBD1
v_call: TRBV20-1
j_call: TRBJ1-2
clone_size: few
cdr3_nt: TGCAGTGCTAGTGGTGGGACAGGGGGCTCCTACACCTTC
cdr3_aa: CSASGGTGGSYTF

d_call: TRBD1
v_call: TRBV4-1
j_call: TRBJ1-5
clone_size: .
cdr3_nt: TGCGCCAGCAGCCTCGAGATCGGGACAGGTAAAAATCAGCCCCAGCATTTT
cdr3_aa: CASSLEIGTGKNQPQHF

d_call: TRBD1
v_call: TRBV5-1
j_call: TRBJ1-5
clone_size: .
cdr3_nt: TGCGCCAGCAGCTTGTGGGACAGTCCAACCCCCACCAGCAATCAGCCCCAGCATTTT
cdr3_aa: CASSLWDSPTPTSNQPQHF

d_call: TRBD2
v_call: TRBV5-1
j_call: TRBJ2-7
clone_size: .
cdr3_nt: TGCGCCAGCAGGTTTACTAGCGGGGACCCCTACGAGCAGTACTTC
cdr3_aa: CASRFTSGDPYEQYF

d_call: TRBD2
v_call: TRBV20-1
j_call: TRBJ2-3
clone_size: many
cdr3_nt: TGCAGTGCACAACGACTAGCGGGATCGTTAGATACGCAGTATTTT
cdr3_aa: CSAQRLAGSLDTQYF

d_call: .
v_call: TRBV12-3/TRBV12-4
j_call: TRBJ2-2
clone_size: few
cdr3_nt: TGTGCCAGCACCCCCGAGGGGAAGGGGAGAGGGGAGCTGTTTTTT
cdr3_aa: CASTPEGKGRGELFF

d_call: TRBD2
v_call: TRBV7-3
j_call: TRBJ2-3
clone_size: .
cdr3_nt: TGTGCCAGCAGCTTAACGGGGGGAGGGCCGGATACGCAGTATTTT
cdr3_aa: CASSLTGGGPDTQYF

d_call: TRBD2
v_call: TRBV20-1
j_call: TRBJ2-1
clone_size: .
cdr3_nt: TGCAGTGCTAAAACCGGGACTAGCGGGAGGAATGAGCAGTTCTTC
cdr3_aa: CSAKTGTSGRNEQFF

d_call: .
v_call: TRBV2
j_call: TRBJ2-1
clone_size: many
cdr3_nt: TGTGCCAGCAGCGTCCTCGAGTACAATGAGCAGTTCTTC
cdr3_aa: CASSVLEYNEQFF

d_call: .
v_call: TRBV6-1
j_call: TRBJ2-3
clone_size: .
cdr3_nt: TGTGCCAGCAGTGGCAGGGAGTCGGATACGCAGTATTTT
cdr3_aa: CASSGRESDTQYF

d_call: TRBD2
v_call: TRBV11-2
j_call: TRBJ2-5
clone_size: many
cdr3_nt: TGTGCCAGCAGCCCCGGACTAGTGTCGGGGCAAGAGACCCAGTACTTC
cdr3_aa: CASSPGLVSGQETQYF

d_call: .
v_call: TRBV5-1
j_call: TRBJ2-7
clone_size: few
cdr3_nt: TGCGCCAGCACCCAACAGAACTCCTACGAGCAGTACTTC
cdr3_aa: CASTQQNSYEQYF

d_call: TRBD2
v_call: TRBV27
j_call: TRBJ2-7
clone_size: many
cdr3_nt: TGTGCCAGCAGTCCTCGTGCGGGAGGGTCCCACGAGCAGTACTTC
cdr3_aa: CASSPRAGGSHEQYF

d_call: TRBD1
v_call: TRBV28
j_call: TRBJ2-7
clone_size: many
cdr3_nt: TGTGCCAGCAGTTCCGGGACAGGATTTCCCTACGAGCAGTACTTC
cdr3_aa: CASSSGTGFPYEQYF

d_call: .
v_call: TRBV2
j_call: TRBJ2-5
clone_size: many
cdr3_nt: TGTGCCAGCAGTCAATACCAAGACGAGACCCAGTACTTC
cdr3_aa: CASSQYQDETQYF

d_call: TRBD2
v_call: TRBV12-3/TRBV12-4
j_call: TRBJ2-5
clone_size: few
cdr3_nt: TGTGCCAGCAGCCTAACAGCGGGAGCAGAGACCCAGTACTTC
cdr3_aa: CASSLTAGAETQYF

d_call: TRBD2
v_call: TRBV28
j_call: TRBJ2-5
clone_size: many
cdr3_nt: TGTGCCAGCAGCTCTTTTGGTAGCGGGAGGGATAGAGAGACCCAGTACTTC
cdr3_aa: CASSSFGSGRDRETQYF

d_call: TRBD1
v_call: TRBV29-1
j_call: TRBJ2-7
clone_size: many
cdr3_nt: TGCAGCGTCTCCGGGACAGGGGAGGACGAGCAGTACTTC
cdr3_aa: CSVSGTGEDEQYF

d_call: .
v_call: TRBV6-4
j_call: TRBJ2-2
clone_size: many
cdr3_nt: TGTGCCAGCAGTGGGTACCCTGGAGCGAACACCGGGGAGCTGTTTTTT
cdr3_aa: CASSGYPGANTGELFF

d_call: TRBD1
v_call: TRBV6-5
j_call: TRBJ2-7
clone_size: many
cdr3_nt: TGTGCCAGCAGTTACTCTTCAGGGGGCTACGAGCAGTACTTC
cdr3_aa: CASSYSSGGYEQYF

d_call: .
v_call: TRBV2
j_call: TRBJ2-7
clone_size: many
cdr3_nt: TGTGCCAGCAGTGAATACGGGGTACCCTACGAGCAGTACTTC
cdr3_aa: CASSEYGVPYEQYF

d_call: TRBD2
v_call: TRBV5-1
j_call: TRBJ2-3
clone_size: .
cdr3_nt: TGCGCCAGCGGGGCTAGCGGGGGCACAGATACGCAGTATTTT
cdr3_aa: CASGASGGTDTQYF

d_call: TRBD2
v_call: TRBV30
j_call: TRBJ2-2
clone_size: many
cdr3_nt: TGTGCCTGGAACAGACCGAGGACTAGCGGGCGGACGAACACCGGGGAGCTGTTTTTT
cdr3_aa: CAWNRPRTSGRTNTGELFF

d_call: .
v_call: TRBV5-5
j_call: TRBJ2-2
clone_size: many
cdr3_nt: TGTGCCAGCAGAGTCCAGCTATCGAACACCGGGGAGCTGTTTTTT
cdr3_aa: CASRVQLSNTGELFF

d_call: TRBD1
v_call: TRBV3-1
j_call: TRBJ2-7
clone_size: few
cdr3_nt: TGTGCCAGCAGCGGCCGGGACAGGGGGCGCGCCAGGTTCGAGCAGTACTTC
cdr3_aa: CASSGRDRGRARFEQYF

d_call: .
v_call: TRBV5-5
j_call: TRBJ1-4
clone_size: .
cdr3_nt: TGTGCCAGCAGCTCGGGACCTAGCACAACTAATGAAAAACTGTTTTTT
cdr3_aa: CASSSGPSTTNEKLFF

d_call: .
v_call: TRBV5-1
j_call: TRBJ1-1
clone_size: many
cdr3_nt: TGCGCCAGCAGCTCTCAGGCGGGGATGAACACTGAAGCTTTCTTT
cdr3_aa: CASSSQAGMNTEAFF

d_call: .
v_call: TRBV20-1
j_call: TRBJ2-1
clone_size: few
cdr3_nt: TGCAGTGCTAGAGAATGGCGGGAATATAGCAATGAGCAGTTCTTC
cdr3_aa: CSAREWREYSNEQFF

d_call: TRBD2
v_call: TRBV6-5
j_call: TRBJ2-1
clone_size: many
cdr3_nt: TGTGCCAGCAGTTACGGACCCCGGGCCGGTCTAGCGGGAGATATGAGTGAGCAGTTCTTC
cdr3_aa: CASSYGPRAGLAGDMSEQFF

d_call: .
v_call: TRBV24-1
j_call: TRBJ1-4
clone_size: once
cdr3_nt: TGTGCCACCAGTGATGGATACAATGAAAAACTGTTTTTT
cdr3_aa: CATSDGYNEKLFF

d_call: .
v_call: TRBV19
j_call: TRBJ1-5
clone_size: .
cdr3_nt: TGTGCCAGTACTGATCTCGCGGGTTATCAGCCCCAGCATTTT
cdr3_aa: CASTDLAGYQPQHF

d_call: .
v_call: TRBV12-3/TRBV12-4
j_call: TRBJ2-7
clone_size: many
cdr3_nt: TGTGCCAGCAGTTTACGGCGACTAAACAGTCACGAGCAGTACTTC
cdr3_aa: CASSLRRLNSHEQYF

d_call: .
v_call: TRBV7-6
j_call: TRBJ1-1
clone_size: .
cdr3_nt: TGTGCCGGCAGCCCTCCCAGGCCCACTGAAGCTTTCTTT
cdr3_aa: CAGSPPRPTEAFF

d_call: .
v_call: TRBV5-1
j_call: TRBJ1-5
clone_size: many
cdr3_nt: TGCGCCAGCAGCTTGGAGGGATTCGACCCGAATCAGCCCCAGCATTTT
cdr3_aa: CASSLEGFDPNQPQHF

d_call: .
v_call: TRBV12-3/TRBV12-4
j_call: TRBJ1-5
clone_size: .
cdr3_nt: TGTGCCAGCAGTTTGGACGTTAGCAATCAGCCCCAGCATTTT
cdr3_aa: CASSLDVSNQPQHF

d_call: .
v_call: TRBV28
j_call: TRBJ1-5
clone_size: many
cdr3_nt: TGTGCCAGCAGTTTCGGGCTTGGCAATCAGCCCCAGCATTTT
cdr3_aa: CASSFGLGNQPQHF

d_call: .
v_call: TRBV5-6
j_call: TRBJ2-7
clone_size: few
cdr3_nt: TGTGCCAGCAGCTTGGAAGGCCTTGCCTACGAGCAGTACTTC
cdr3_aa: CASSLEGLAYEQYF

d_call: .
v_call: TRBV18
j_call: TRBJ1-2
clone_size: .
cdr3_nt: TGTGCCAGCTCAAATGGACGGAAGACTAACTATGGCTACACCTTC
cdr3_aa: CASSNGRKTNYGYTF

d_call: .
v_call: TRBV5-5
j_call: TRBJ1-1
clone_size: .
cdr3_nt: TGTGCCAGCAGCGCGGGAGACCTCACGGACACTGAAGCTTTCTTT
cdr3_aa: CASSAGDLTDTEAFF

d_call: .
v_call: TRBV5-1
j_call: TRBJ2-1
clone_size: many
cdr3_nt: TGCGCCAGCAGCTTGAACCCGCCCAATGAGCAGTTCTTC
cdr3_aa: CASSLNPPNEQFF

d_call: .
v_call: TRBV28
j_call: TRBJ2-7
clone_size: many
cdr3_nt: TGTGCCAGCAGTTCCAACCCAGGGATTTACGAGCAGTACTTC
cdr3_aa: CASSSNPGIYEQYF

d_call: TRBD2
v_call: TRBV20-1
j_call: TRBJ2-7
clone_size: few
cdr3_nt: TGCAGTGCTCCGCGACTAGCGAGCTCCTACAAGCAGTACTTC
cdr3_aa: CSAPRLASSYKQYF

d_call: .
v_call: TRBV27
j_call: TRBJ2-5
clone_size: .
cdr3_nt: TGTGCCAGCGCGGCCGAGGGACCCCAAGAGACCCAGTACTTC
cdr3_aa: CASAAEGPQETQYF

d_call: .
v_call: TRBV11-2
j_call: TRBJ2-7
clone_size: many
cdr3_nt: TGTGCCAGCAGCTTTGACGGGGACCCGTCCTACGAGCAGTACTTC
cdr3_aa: CASSFDGDPSYEQYF

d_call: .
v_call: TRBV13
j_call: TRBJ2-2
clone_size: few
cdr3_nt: TGTGCCAGCAGCTCAAGTACCGCCCCCGGGCCCCGGGAGCTGTTTTTT
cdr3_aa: CASSSSTAPGPRELFF

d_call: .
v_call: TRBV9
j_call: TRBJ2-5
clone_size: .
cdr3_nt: TGTGCCAGCAGCGTTGAGCTCCTAGGGGAGACCCAGTACTTC
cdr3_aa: CASSVELLGETQYF

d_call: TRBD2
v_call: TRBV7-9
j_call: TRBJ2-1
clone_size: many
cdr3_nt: TGTGCCAGCAGCCCGGGACTAGCGGACGGGAATGAGCAGTTCTTC
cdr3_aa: CASSPGLADGNEQFF

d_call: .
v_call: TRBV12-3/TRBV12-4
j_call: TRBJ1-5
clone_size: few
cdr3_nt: TGTGCCAGCACGGAGGGGACAATCATGCCCCAGCATTTT
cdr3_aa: CASTEGTIMPQHF

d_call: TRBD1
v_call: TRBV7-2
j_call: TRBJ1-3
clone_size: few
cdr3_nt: TGTGCCAGCAGCTTAAGACAGGGCCCCCGATTGGCAAACACCATATATTTT
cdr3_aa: CASSLRQGPRLANTIYF

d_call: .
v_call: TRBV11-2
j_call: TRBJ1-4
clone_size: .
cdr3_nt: TGTGCCAGCAACTGGGGGGGAGCGGGAGGAGAAAAACTGTTTTTT
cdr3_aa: CASNWGGAGGEKLFF

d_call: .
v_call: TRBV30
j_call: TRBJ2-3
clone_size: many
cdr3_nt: TGTGCCTGGAGTTCACCCGAATTCACAGATACGCAGTATTTT
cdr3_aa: CAWSSPEFTDTQYF

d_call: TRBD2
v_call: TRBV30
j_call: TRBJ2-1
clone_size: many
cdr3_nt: TGTGCCCGGGCCGGGACTAGCGGGAGTAATGAGCAGTTCTTC
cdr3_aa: CARAGTSGSNEQFF